This is a list of T cell receptor beta chains from one sample in a study of blood T cell repertoires in COVID-19. Repertoires were generated with immunoSEQ multiplex PCR, while TCRdb's copy carries only in-frame clones and drops some. This sample has over 150,000 clones, with 75% to 80% found just once. Sample: peripheral blood. These receptors all come from a woman between 70 and 85 years old with acute or convalescent COVID-19. Each CDR3 is given with its conserved first and last residue. The order of the fields is J gene, clone size, D gene, CDR3 length, V gene, CDR3 protein, CDR3 DNA. D genes are given only for firm matches. Not every row has a clone size; where given, it reads once, few, many or a size class.

>TRBJ2-7|once|TRBD2|14|TRBV13
CASSLGAGGREQYF
TGTGCCAGCAGCTTAGGAGCGGGAGGTCGCGAGCAGTACTTC
>TRBJ2-1|.|TRBD2|15|TRBV19
CASSPPGAGGYEQFF
TGTGCCAGTAGTCCTCCGGGAGCGGGGGGGTATGAGCAGTTCTTC
>TRBJ1-5|once|.|16|TRBV20-1
CSASGLAGQSNQPQHF
TGCAGTGCTAGTGGTCTCGCAGGGCAGAGCAATCAGCCCCAGCATTTT
>TRBJ2-5|.|TRBD1|18|TRBV18
CASSPPETGDLGAETQYF
TGTGCCAGCTCCCCTCCAGAGACAGGGGACCTGGGGGCAGAGACCCAGTACTTC
>TRBJ2-7|many|TRBD2|17|TRBV7-2
CASSPAGTSGSFGEQYF
TGTGCCAGCAGCCCGGCTGGGACTAGCGGGAGTTTCGGGGAGCAGTACTTC
>TRBJ1-1|.|TRBD1|17|TRBV5-6
CASSSQGAPAGNTEAFF
TGTGCCAGCAGCTCACAGGGGGCGCCGGCGGGGAACACTGAAGCTTTCTTT
>TRBJ2-3|.|TRBD1|15|TRBV19
CASSAPGQGRDTQYF
TGTGCCAGTAGTGCCCCCGGACAGGGGAGAGATACGCAGTATTTT
>TRBJ2-5|.|.|15|TRBV11-3
CASSLNPGPRETQYF
TGTGCCAGCAGCTTAAATCCAGGCCCGAGAGAGACCCAGTACTTC
>TRBJ2-1|.|.|15|TRBV5-1
CASSVIDYSYNEQFF
TGCGCCAGCAGCGTTATAGACTATTCCTACAATGAGCAGTTCTTC
>TRBJ1-1|.|.|11|TRBV2
CASSGFGEAFF
TGTGCCAGCAGTGGGTTCGGGGAAGCTTTCTTT
>TRBJ1-2|.|TRBD1|15|TRBV2
CASSLRAGGNNGYTF
TGTGCCAGCAGCCTCAGGGCAGGGGGAAATAATGGCTACACCTTC
>TRBJ1-3|once|.|14|TRBV20-1
CSASFTGSGNTIYF
TGCAGTGCTAGTTTCACAGGCTCTGGAAACACCATATATTTT
>TRBJ2-2|once|.|14|TRBV19
CASSPTSYTGELFF
TGTGCCAGTAGCCCTACTAGTTACACCGGGGAGCTGTTTTTT
>TRBJ1-1|.|.|14|TRBV7-8
CASSLDEQTREAFF
TGTGCCAGCAGCTTAGATGAGCAGACACGGGAAGCTTTCTTT
>TRBJ2-1|.|TRBD1|15|TRBV7-3
CASSLSGQANNEQFF
TGTGCCAGCAGCTTATCGGGACAGGCCAACAATGAGCAGTTCTTC
>TRBJ2-1|.|TRBD2|14|TRBV2
CATRGGTNYNEQFF
TGTGCCACCCGTGGCGGGACTAACTACAATGAGCAGTTCTTC
>TRBJ2-1|.|TRBD2|14|TRBV30
CAWRAGLAGNEQFF
TGTGCCTGGAGGGCGGGACTAGCGGGAAACGAGCAGTTCTTC
>TRBJ2-7|few|.|16|TRBV7-9
CASSFLGGISPYEQYF
TGTGCCAGCAGCTTTTTGGGGGGAATTTCCCCCTACGAGCAGTACTTC
>TRBJ1-6|.|.|14|TRBV30
CAWSVGQEGSPLHF
TGTGCCTGGAGTGTGGGGCAGGAGGGCTCACCCCTCCACTTT
>TRBJ2-7|.|.|17|TRBV7-3
CASSLNPVGVRHYEQYF
TGTGCCAGCAGCTTAAACCCCGTAGGAGTTCGCCATTACGAGCAGTACTTC
>TRBJ2-5|.|TRBD2|15|TRBV2
CASRPRGLAGETQYF
TGTGCCAGCAGGCCCCGGGGACTAGCGGGAGAGACCCAGTACTTC
>TRBJ2-5|.|TRBD1|15|TRBV7-2
CASSLARDSVETQYF
TGTGCCAGCAGCTTAGCCCGGGACAGTGTAGAGACCCAGTACTTC
>TRBJ1-5|.|.|14|TRBV2
CASSARYGNQPQHF
TGTGCCAGCTCCGCACGGTACGGCAATCAGCCCCAGCATTTT
>TRBJ1-2|few|.|13|TRBV4-1
CASSQVGGDGYTF
TGCGCCAGCAGCCAAGTAGGGGGTGATGGCTACACCTTC
>TRBJ1-4|.|.|15|TRBV6-5
CASSYTAGIHEKLFF
TGTGCCAGCAGTTACACGGCAGGGATTCATGAAAAACTGTTTTTT
>TRBJ1-4|many|.|15|TRBV4-1
CASSQAGSPNEKLFF
TGCGCCAGCAGCCAAGCAGGGTCCCCTAATGAAAAACTGTTTTTT
>TRBJ2-7|.|.|12|TRBV19
CASSTQGYEQYF
TGTGCCAGTAGTACCCAGGGGTACGAGCAGTACTTC
>TRBJ2-7|.|.|17|TRBV3-1/TRBV3-2
CASSQDIGDTYSYEQYF
TGTGCCAGCAGCCAAGACATCGGGGACACCTACTCCTACGAGCAGTACTTC